Following are 3 T cell receptor beta chains from one sample sequenced in a study of T cell repertoires in cytomegalovirus infection. TCRdb itself ran the reads through MiXCR, one entry per CDR3 protein. The sample holds 630,000 or so distinct CDR3 sequences, 20% to 30% seen once. The material sequenced was CD8+ T cells from PBMCs. These receptors were obtained from a human donor in good health (CMV status not recorded). Some clones in this sample may be carry-over from other donors' samples.

The rearrangement links TRBV28 to TRBJ1-2, with no clear D. V was cut by 6 bases and J by 7 bases, with 9 bases left in between. The germline V gene encodes CDR1 MDHEN and CDR2 SYDVKM. This CDR3 region has 11 residues. CDR3 loop: CASRSGAGYTF. In DNA, the CDR3 is TGTGCCAGCAGGTCGGGAGCTGGCTACACCTTC.

This clonotype occurred a few times. The chain uses TRBV28 and TRBJ1-2, with D tentatively TRBD1 (5 bases). Per the germline V gene, CDR1 is MDHEN and CDR2 is SYDVKM. Trimming stripped 5 bases from V and 5 bases from J, with 12 bases between. This CDR3 region has 13 residues. The CDR3 DNA reads as TGTGCCAGCAGTCCTGCCGGGGGTTATGGCTACACCTTC. It translates to CASSPAGGYGYTF.

There are a few counts of this clonotype. The rearrangement uses TRBV5-1 and TRBJ2-2, with 9 bases matching TRBD2. CDR1 and CDR2 (germline): SGHRS, YFSETQ. With V trimmed by 1 base and J by 0 bases, 4 bases remained unmatched. The CDR3 runs to 17 residues. In nucleotides, the CDR3 is TGCGCCAGCAGCTTGTACTCTAGCGGGGCGAACACCGGGGAGCTGTTTTTT. This translates into CASSLYSSGANTGELFF.